This T cell receptor beta chain was profiled in a study of blood T cell repertoires in COVID-19. The repertoire was sequenced with immunoSEQ multiplex PCR; TCRdb's copy has only in-frame clones and lacks some. The profile shows some 250,000 clones, 80% to 85% of them singletons. The origin of this receptor is a woman aged 55-69 years with active or convalescent COVID-19. Sample: peripheral blood.

The CDR3 here is CASSTPAGDKWEAFF. The CDR3 DNA follows: TGTGCCAGCAGCACCCCTGCGGGGGACAAATGGGAAGCTTTCTTT. V usage is TRBV7-9 and J usage is TRBJ1-1, with a possible D match to TRBD1 (6 bases). The CDR3 spans 15 residues. Per the germline V gene, CDR1 is SEHNR and CDR2 is FQNEAQ (reference sequence). Between the trimmed V and J ends, which lost 5 bases and 8 bases, there was a span of 21 bases.